A single T cell receptor (beta chain) is shown here with its context. The data were taken from a study of blood T cell repertoires in COVID-19. Study-level information: Researchers got acute and convalescent COVID-19 samples from the United States, Italy and Spain.

Germline values: CDR1 SQVTM, CDR2 ANQGSEA. V lost 0 bases to trimming and J lost 4 bases; unmatched junction nucleotides: 11. The CDR3 consists of 17 residues. Produced via immunoSEQ multiplex PCR; TCRdb's table is partial and in-frame only. The data contain some 180,000 clones, about 88% of them singletons. Sequencing was performed on peripheral blood. This receptor was taken from a middle-aged man with COVID-19, enrolled during active disease. The chain has TRBV29-1 and TRBJ1-1; 10 positions agree with TRBD1. The CDR3 region is CSVEDDVTGGIGTEAFF. The CDR3 DNA sequence: TGCAGCGTTGAAGATGACGTGACAGGGGGCATTGGCACTGAAGCTTTCTTT. Together with reference TRBV29-1 and TRBJ1-1, the CDR3 gives the full variable domain: SAVISQKPSRDICQRGTSLTIQCQVDSQVTMMFWYRQQPGQSLTLIATANQGSEATYESGFVIDKFPISRPNLTFSTLTVSNMSPEDSSIYLCSVEDDVTGGIGTEAFFGQGTRLTVV.